This TCR beta chain originates from a study of blood T cell repertoires in COVID-19. Study-wide context: Acute and convalescent COVID-19 specimens originated in the United States, Italy and Spain.

The protocol was immunoSEQ multiplex PCR, while the TCRdb copy is restricted to in-frame clones and leaves out a portion. The sample comprises 180,000 or so clones, approximately 88% of which are singletons, and around 7% rests with the top ten. V was cut by 3 bases and J by 8 bases, with 22 bases left in between. CDR1 and CDR2 from the germline V gene are LGHNA and YNFKEQ. The CDR3 length is 16 residues. Sequencing input: peripheral blood. The receptor was isolated from a man between 40 and 49 years old with acute or convalescent COVID-19. This sequence joins TRBV4-2 and TRBJ1-2, with D perhaps TRBD1 (5 bases). CDR3 sequence reads: CASSQASQGPYEGYTF. The CDR3, as DNA: TGTGCCAGCAGCCAGGCTAGTCAGGGCCCCTATGAAGGCTACACCTTC.